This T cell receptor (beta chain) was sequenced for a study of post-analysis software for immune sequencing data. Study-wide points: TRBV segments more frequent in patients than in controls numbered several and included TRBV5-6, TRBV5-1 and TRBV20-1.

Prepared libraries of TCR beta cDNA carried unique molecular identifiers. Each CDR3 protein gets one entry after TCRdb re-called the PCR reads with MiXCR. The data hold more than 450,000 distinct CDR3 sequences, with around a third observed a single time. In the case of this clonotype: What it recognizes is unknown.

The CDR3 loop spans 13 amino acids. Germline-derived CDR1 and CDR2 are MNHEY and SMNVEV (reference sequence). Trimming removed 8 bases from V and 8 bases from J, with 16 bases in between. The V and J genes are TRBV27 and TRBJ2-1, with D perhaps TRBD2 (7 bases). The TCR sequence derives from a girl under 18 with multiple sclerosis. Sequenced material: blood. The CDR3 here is CASGRGGLDEQFF. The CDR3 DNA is TGTGCCAGCGGAAGGGGGGGATTAGATGAGCAGTTCTTC.